This T cell receptor beta chain was recorded in a study of regulatory T cells in long-lasting Graves disease. Losses at the gene ends were 7 bases for V and 7 bases for J; bases not matched to a gene: 12. Per the germline V gene, CDR1 is MDHEN and CDR2 is SYDVKM. The CDR3 runs 15 residues. Researchers made TCR beta libraries by using iRepertoire HTBI primers and running Arm-PCR on CDR3 regions. MiXCR was run by TCRdb on the multiplex PCR reads, yielding one entry per CDR3 protein. The repertoire holds some 450,000 distinct CDR3 sequences, with 20% to 30% as singletons. The time point: persistent/refractory GD, antithyroid drugs over 5 years with positive TRAb. PBMC-extracted RNA yielded the TCR library. This clonotype was found many times.

The V and J genes are TRBV28 and TRBJ1-2; 10 bases agree with TRBD1. The receptor was derived from a female donor with Graves disease. The sequencing here drew on peripheral blood mononuclear cells (PBMCs), taken when the disease was refractory, from a patient treated with antithyroid drugs. The CDR3 nucleotides are TGTGCCAGCAAGATTCCGGGACAGGGGCAAGGTGGCTACACCTTC. Protein: CASKIPGQGQGGYTF.